Listed below are T cell receptor beta chains from one sample, sequenced in a study of identical twins. One entry per CDR3 protein results from TCRdb running MiXCR on the 5' RACE reads. This table has hundreds of thousands of distinct CDR3 sequences, about 20% appearing once. Separately, the same data were catalogued under a study of yellow fever vaccine responses in identical twins.

Sequencing was done on a sample of CD4+ T cells sorted from blood. The receptor source for this set is a young woman in good health. Each CDR3 is given without its conserved first and last residue. Clone size is given for some rows only: seen once, a few or many times, or a class if the clone is expanded.

few	TRBJ2-1	TRBV5-1	ASSLGEVYNEQF
.	TRBJ2-5	TRBV12-3/TRBV12-4	ASRGGSETQY
.	TRBJ1-1	TRBV5-1	ASSLGGTAEAF
.	TRBJ1-2	TRBV7-3	ASSRPTGTNYGYT
.	TRBJ1-1	TRBV5-6	ASVRGGRNTEAF
.	TRBJ2-3	TRBV2	ASRLAGGGDTQY
.	TRBJ2-3	TRBV5-5	ASSFGRAFTDTQY
.	TRBJ2-3	TRBV24-1	ATSSRSTDTQY
.	TRBJ2-2	TRBV11-1	ASSETGSANTGELF
.	TRBJ1-5	TRBV2	ASSSYSGGGNQPQH
few	TRBJ2-3	TRBV15	ATSREFATSLSTDTQY
.	TRBJ2-5	TRBV6-5	ASSHRLAGDVKTQY
few	TRBJ2-2	TRBV15	ATSRDNKGQGTGELF
few	TRBJ1-1	TRBV3-1	ASSRYTRGTEAF
few	TRBJ2-1	TRBV12-3/TRBV12-4	ASTPVKWDYNYNEQF
.	TRBJ2-3	TRBV19	ASSPRGSLYTDTQY
few	TRBJ2-2	TRBV3-1	ASYGGPPERTGELF
.	TRBJ1-2	TRBV27	ASSPRTGETYGYT
few	TRBJ1-1	TRBV14	ASSLQRLGNTEAF
.	TRBJ1-1	TRBV7-9	ASSLCTEAF
.	TRBJ1-1	TRBV5-1	ASSQGRRSMNTEAF
.	TRBJ1-4	TRBV21-1	ASSNEDRDPATNEKLF
.	TRBJ2-3	TRBV18	ASSPGLATTTDTQY
few	TRBJ2-7	TRBV3-1	ASSFYGDPYEQY
few	TRBJ2-7	TRBV7-2	ASSPRGAGTYEQY
.	TRBJ1-5	TRBV7-9	ASSLVGTGNQPQH
few	TRBJ2-3	TRBV11-2	ASSPIREGNTDTQY
.	TRBJ2-2	TRBV2	ASSKGTSGGGITGELF
.	TRBJ2-5	TRBV3-1	ASSLTSGGLETQY
.	TRBJ2-1	TRBV28	ASSRQSSVSEQF
.	TRBJ2-7	TRBV20-1	SAAHRDFYEQY
.	TRBJ1-3	TRBV5-1	ASSERTGDSRNTIY
.	TRBJ2-5	TRBV27	ASSSRQGAGGTQY
many	TRBJ2-5	TRBV12-5	ASGYRTATQETQY
once	TRBJ2-1	TRBV24-1	ATSDLVGSGGRRPEQF
few	TRBJ2-1	TRBV27	ASRTVGTSEYNEQF
.	TRBJ2-3	TRBV29-1	SVVIVLGTDTQY
few	TRBJ1-2	TRBV20-1	SAIQGTPNYPDGYT
.	TRBJ1-1	TRBV5-1	ASSSRQGSTEAF
.	TRBJ2-7	TRBV9	ASSVDWSYEQY
.	TRBJ2-3	TRBV3-1	ASSQVVNADTQY
few	TRBJ2-3	TRBV10-3	AIRTGSTDTQY
few	TRBJ2-1	TRBV20-1	SASGTRVHEQF
.	TRBJ2-7	TRBV5-1	ASSLQQGAYEQY
.	TRBJ1-4	TRBV7-9	ASTPRGIIGEKLF
.	TRBJ2-2	TRBV21-1	ASSTPGRSNTGELF
.	TRBJ2-1	TRBV10-3	AISDPGLAGVPF
few	TRBJ2-7	TRBV12-3/TRBV12-4	ASSLQGGVRYEQY
.	TRBJ2-7	TRBV12-3/TRBV12-4	ASMGQGFYEQY
.	TRBJ2-5	TRBV10-2	ASSGKGGQETQY
.	TRBJ2-3	TRBV5-1	ASSERGDTDTQY
.	TRBJ1-1	TRBV10-1	ASSGWGDTEAF
.	TRBJ2-4	TRBV2	ASSGLAGGPLAKNIQY
few	TRBJ2-1	TRBV18	ASSPPLGATDRYNEQF
.	TRBJ2-3	TRBV20-1	SARLRSTDTQY
few	TRBJ1-4	TRBV18	ASSPGTGGEEKLF
few	TRBJ2-1	TRBV12-3/TRBV12-4	ASSSHRFGDTREQF
few	TRBJ2-5	TRBV6-1	ASRPGFQETQY
few	TRBJ1-4	TRBV4-2	ASSQEGGVGEKLF
few	TRBJ2-2	TRBV24-1	ATRSAGGDTGELF